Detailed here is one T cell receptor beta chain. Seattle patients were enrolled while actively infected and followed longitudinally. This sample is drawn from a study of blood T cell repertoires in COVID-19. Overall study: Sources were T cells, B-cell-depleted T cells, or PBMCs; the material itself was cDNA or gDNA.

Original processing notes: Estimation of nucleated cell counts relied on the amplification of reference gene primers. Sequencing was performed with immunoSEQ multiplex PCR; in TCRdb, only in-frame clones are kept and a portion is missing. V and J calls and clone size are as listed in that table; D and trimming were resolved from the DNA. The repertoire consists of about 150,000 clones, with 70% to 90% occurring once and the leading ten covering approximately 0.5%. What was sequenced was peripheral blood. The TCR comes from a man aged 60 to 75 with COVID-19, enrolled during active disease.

The CDR3 region has the DNA TGTGCCAGCAGCTTATTATTAGCCGACAATGAGCAGTTCTTC. The encoded protein is CASSLLLADNEQFF. The chain is built from TRBV11-3 and TRBJ2-1; D is undetermined. The CDR3 is made up of 14 amino acids. CDR1 SGHNT and CDR2 YENEEA come from the germline V gene. The V end lost 2 bases, the J end lost 5 bases, and 10 bases lay between the germline ends. Supplemented by reference TRBV11-3 and TRBJ2-1, the full variable domain reads EAGVVQSPRYKIIEKKQPVAFWCNPISGHNTLYWYLQNLGQGPELLIRYENEEAVDDSQLPKDRFSAERLKGVDSTLKIQPAELGDSAVYLCASSLLLADNEQFFGPGTRLTVL.